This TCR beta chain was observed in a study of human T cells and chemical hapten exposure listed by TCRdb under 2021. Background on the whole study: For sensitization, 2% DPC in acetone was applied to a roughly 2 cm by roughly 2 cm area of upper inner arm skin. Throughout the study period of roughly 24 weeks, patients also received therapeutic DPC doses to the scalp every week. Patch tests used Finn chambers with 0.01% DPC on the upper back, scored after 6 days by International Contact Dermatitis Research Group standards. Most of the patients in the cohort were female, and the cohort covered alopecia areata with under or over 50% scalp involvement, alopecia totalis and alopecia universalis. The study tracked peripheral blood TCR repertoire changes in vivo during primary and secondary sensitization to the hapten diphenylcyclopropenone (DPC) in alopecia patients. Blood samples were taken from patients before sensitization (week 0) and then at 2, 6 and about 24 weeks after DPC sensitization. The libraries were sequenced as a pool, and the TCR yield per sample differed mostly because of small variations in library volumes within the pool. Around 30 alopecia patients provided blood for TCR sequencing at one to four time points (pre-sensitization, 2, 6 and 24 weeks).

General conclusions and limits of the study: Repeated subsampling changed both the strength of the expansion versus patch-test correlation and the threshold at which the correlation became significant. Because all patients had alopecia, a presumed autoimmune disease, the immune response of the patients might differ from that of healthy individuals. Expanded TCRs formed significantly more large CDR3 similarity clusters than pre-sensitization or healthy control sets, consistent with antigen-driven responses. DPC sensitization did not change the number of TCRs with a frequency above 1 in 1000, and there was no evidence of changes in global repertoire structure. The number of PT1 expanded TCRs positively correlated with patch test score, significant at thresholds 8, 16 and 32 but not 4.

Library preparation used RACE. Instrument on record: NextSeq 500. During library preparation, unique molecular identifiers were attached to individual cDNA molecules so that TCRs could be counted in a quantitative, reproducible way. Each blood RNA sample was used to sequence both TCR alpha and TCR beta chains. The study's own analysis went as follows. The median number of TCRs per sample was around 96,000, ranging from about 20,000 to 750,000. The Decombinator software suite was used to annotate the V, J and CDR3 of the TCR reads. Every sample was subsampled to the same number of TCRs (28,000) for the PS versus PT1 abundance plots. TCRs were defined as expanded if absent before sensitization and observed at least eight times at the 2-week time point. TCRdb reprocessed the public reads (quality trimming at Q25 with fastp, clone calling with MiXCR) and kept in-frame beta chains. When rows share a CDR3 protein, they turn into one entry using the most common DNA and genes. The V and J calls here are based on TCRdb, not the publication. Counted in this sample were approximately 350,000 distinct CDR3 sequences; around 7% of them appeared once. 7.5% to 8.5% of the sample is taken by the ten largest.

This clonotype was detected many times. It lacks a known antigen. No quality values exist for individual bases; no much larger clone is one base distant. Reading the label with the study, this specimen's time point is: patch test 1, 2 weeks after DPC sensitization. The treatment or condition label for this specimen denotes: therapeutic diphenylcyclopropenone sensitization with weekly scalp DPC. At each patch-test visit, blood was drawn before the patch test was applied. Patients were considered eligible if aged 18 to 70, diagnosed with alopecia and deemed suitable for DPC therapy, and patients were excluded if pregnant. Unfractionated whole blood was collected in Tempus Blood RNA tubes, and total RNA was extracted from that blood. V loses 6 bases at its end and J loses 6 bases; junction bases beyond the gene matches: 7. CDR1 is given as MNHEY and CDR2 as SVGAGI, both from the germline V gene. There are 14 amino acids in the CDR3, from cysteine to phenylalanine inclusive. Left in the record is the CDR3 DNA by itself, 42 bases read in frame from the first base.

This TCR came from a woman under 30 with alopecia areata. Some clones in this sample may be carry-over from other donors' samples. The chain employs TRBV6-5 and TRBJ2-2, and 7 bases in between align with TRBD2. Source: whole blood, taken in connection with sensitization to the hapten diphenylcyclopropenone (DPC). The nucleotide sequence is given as TGTGCCAGCAGCCGCGGGGGTGTCGCCGGGGAGCTGTTTTTT. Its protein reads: CASSRGGVAGELFF.